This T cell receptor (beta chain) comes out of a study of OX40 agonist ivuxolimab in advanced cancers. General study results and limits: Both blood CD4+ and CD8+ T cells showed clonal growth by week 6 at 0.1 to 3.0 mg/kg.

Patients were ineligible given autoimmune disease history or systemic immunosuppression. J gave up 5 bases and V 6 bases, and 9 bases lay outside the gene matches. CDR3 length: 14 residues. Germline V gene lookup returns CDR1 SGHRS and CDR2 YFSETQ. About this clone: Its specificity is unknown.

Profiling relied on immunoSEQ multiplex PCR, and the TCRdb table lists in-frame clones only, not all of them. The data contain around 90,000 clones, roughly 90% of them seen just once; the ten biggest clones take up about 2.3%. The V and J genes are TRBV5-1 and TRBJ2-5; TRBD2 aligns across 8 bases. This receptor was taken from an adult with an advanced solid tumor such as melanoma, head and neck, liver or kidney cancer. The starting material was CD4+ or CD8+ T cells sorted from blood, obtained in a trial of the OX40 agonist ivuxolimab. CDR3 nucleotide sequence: TGCGCCAGCATGAGCGGGAGCCTGGCCGAGACCCAGTACTTC. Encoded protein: CASMSGSLAETQYF.